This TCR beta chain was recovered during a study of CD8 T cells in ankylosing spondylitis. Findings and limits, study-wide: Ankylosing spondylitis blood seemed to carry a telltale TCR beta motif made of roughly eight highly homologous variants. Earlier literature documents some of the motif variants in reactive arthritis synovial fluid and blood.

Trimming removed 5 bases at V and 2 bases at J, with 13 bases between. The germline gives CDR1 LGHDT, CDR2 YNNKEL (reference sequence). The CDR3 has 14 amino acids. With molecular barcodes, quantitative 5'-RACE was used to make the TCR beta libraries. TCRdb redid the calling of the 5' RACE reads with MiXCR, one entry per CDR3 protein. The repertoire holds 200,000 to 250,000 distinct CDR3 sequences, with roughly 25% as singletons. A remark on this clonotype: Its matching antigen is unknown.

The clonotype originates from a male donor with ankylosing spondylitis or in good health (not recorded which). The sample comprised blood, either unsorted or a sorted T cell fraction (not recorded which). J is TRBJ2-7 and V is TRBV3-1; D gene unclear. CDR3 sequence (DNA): TGTGCCAGCAGCTCCCAGCCAGGCACCTACGAGCAGTACTTC. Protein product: CASSSQPGTYEQYF.